Each of the 25 T cell receptor beta chains below was sequenced from the same sample in a study of OX40 agonist ivuxolimab in advanced cancers. Preparation of the library involved the immunoSEQ multiplex PCR assay. The table comes from immuneACCESS by way of TCRdb, which keeps in-frame sequences with V and J called. Part of the clones is missing from these tables; in studies checked, under half for an unresolved V gene and the rest for unknown reasons. The sample yields tens of thousands of clones; approximately 91% were counted once. The top ten constitute approximately 0.3% of the sample. The starting material was CD4+ or CD8+ T cells sorted from blood, obtained in a trial of the OX40 agonist ivuxolimab. These receptors were taken from an adult with an advanced solid tumor such as melanoma, head and neck, liver or kidney cancer.

V and J are TRBV5-1 and TRBJ2-5; D is possibly TRBD2 (6 bases). Germline V gives CDR1 SGHRS, CDR2 YFSETQ. CDR3 size: 14 residues. Deletions cut 1 base from V and 3 bases from J, with 10 bases between. The CDR3 coding sequence is TGCGCCAGCAGCTTGACTAGCCGGAAAGAGACCCAGTACTTC. This codes for CASSLTSRKETQYF.

The rearrangement joins TRBV4-3 to TRBJ2-1; D may correspond to TRBD1 or TRBD2 (5 bases each). The CDR3 is made up of 14 amino acids. Germline CDR1 is LGHNA and CDR2 is YSLEER. Between the trimmed V and J ends, which lost 1 base and 8 bases, there was a span of 12 bases. CDR3 bases: TGCGCCAGCAGCCAAGCTTGGGGGTTGGATGAGCAGTTCTTC. Protein product: CASSQAWGLDEQFF.

V is TRBV27 and J is TRBJ1-5, with 9 bases fitting TRBD1. CDR3 length: 15 residues. J lost 3 bases, V lost 5 bases, and 5 bases had no gene match. Germline assignment: CDR1 MNHEY and CDR2 SMNVEV (reference sequence). The CDR3 coding sequence is TGTGCCAGCAGTACGACAGGGGGAATCAATCAGCCCCAGCATTTT. Translated: CASSTTGGINQPQHF.

This chain connects TRBV19 to TRBJ2-2, with TRBD1 identical over 11 bases. This CDR3 has 16 residues. Trimming at V came to 8 bases and at J to 2 bases, leaving 7 bases not matched to a gene. The V gene's germline CDR1 is LNHDA and CDR2 SQIVND (reference sequence). The CDR3 nucleotides read TGTGCCAGTGACGGGGGACAGGGGGTAAACACCGGGGAGCTGTTTTTT. As protein: CASDGGQGVNTGELFF.

This sequence joins TRBV7-2 and TRBJ2-7, with D uncertain. The CDR3 spans 13 residues. Germline V lookup: CDR1 SGHTA, CDR2 FQGNSA. With 5 bases removed from V and 0 bases from J, the gap between germline ends came to 8 bases. Here the CDR3 DNA reads TGTGCCAGCAGCCTAATGGACTCCTACGAGCAGTACTTC. Residues: CASSLMDSYEQYF. Supplemented by reference TRBV7-2 and TRBJ2-7, the full variable domain reads GAGVSQSPSNKVTEKGKDVELRCDPISGHTALYWYRQSLGQGLEFLIYFQGNSAPDKSGLPSDRFSAERTGGSVSTLTIQRTQQEDSAVYLCASSLMDSYEQYFGPGTRLTVT.

V usage is TRBV7-8 and J usage is TRBJ2-2; 11 bases map to TRBD2. CDR1 is SGHVS, CDR2 FQNEAQ, per germline. The CDR3 loop spans 16 amino acids. Trimming removed 2 bases from V and 5 bases from J; junction bases left unmatched: 4. The CDR3 nucleotides read TGTGCCAGCAGCTTAAGTAGCGGGAGGGAGACCGGGGAGCTGTTTTTT. This translates into CASSLSSGRETGELFF. Combining the CDR3 with reference TRBV7-8 and TRBJ2-2 gives the whole variable domain GAGVSQSPRYKVAKRGQDVALRCDPISGHVSLFWYQQALGQGPEFLTYFQNEAQLDKSGLPSDRFFAERPEGSVSTLKIQRTQQEDSAVYLCASSLSSGRETGELFFGEGSRLTVL.

This chain connects TRBV7-2 to TRBJ2-5, with TRBD2 matching over 15 bases. The V gene's germline CDR1 is SGHTA and CDR2 FQGNSA. V gave up 4 bases and J gave up 4 bases; unmatched junction bases: 7. The CDR3 totals 17 residues. This CDR3 is CASSSPGLAGGRETQYF. In nucleotides, the CDR3 is TGTGCCAGCAGCTCCCCGGGACTAGCGGGAGGAAGAGAGACCCAGTACTTC.

The chain combines TRBV5-6 with TRBJ1-1; D is unresolved. Trimming removed 2 bases at V and 1 base at J, with 6 bases between. The CDR3 runs to 13 residues. CDR1 SGHDT and CDR2 YYEEEE come from the germline V gene. The DNA of the CDR3 is TGTGCCAGCAGCTTCACAAGGAACACTGAAGCTTTCTTT. Translated, it gives CASSFTRNTEAFF.

About this clone: Other DNA sequences in the same sample also yield this CDR3. The V and J genes are TRBV18 and TRBJ2-5; 9 nucleotides line up with TRBD1. The CDR3 runs 15 residues. V dropped 6 bases and J dropped 0; count of bases not matched to a gene: 5. The V gene's germline CDR1 is KGHSH and CDR2 LQKENI. As DNA, the CDR3 is TGTGCCAGCTCGCGACAGGGGGTGAACCAAGAGACCCAGTACTTC. Translated, it gives CASSRQGVNQETQYF.

The gene calls are TRBV28 and TRBJ2-7, with D maybe TRBD1 (5 bases). The V end lost 1 base, the J end lost 3 bases, and 7 bases lay between the germline ends. The CDR3 runs to 13 residues. The germline V gene encodes CDR1 MDHEN and CDR2 SYDVKM. CDR3 coding DNA: TGTGCCAGCAGTTTATCAGGGCTCTACGAGCAGTACTTC. It specifies CASSLSGLYEQYF. Variable domain in full (rest from reference TRBV28 and TRBJ2-7): DVKVTQSSRYLVKRTGEKVFLECVQDMDHENMFWYRQDPGLGLRLIYFSYDVKMKEKGDIPEGYSVSREKKERFSLILESASTNQTSMYLCASSLSGLYEQYFGPGTRLTVT.

This chain connects TRBV4-3 to TRBJ2-6; no firm D call. Germline V gene lookup returns CDR1 LGHNA and CDR2 YSLEER. The CDR3 has 17 residues. V was clipped by 0 bases and J by 0 bases, with 9 bases between them. DNA for the CDR3: TGCGCCAGCAGCCAAGAGCTTGATAGCTCTGGGGCCAACGTCCTGACTTTC. Residues: CASSQELDSSGANVLTF.

The chain's CDR3 is CASRATFLAGAFF. CDR3 in DNA: TGTGCCAGCAGGGCAACTTTTCTTGCCGGGGCTTTCTTT. The V call is TRBV28, the J call TRBJ1-1; D is ambiguous. The CDR3 length is 13 residues. In germline, CDR1 is MDHEN, CDR2 SYDVKM. The V end was cut by 6 bases, the J end by 11 bases, with 19 bases between.

This chain uses TRBV7-2 with TRBJ1-4, with TRBD1 matching 9 bases. The CDR3 loop spans 15 amino acids. V lost 5 bases, J lost 8 bases, and 9 bases stayed unmatched. Per germline, CDR1 SGHTA and CDR2 FQGNSA. The CDR3 bases are TGTGCCAGCAGCCACGGACAGGGGCGGGAGGAAAAACTGTTTTTT. This encodes CASSHGQGREEKLFF.

The chain joins TRBV11-2 to TRBJ2-1; D might be TRBD1 or TRBD2, each matching 6 bases. The CDR3 has 13 amino acids. V was clipped by 1 base and J by 9 bases, with 10 bases between them. From germline, CDR1 is SGHAT and CDR2 FQNNGV. CDR3 sequence reads: CASSLGEGGEQFF. The CDR3 DNA is TGTGCCAGCAGCTTAGGTGAGGGGGGTGAGCAGTTCTTC.

The rearrangement links TRBV6-1 to TRBJ2-1, with 7 bases matching TRBD1. Germline V gene data show CDR1 as MNHNS and CDR2 as SASEGT. The CDR3 totals 13 residues. Germline trimming cut 6 bases from V and 5 bases from J; bases unmatched to any gene: 4. The CDR3 loop is CASRVTGNNEQFF. The DNA for the CDR3 is TGTGCCAGCAGAGTGACAGGGAACAATGAGCAGTTCTTC.

The chain joins TRBV28 to TRBJ2-7; tentatively, D is TRBD1 or TRBD2 (5 bases each). The CDR3 sequence is 14 residues long. Between the trimmed V and J ends, which lost 2 bases and 7 bases, there was a span of 15 bases. The germline gives CDR1 MDHEN, CDR2 SYDVKM. CDR3 nucleotide sequence: TGTGCCAGCAGTTTAAGAGGGGTGGTGGGTGAGCAGTACTTC. This sequence encodes CASSLRGVVGEQYF. Full variable domain (remainder filled in from reference TRBV28 and TRBJ2-7): DVKVTQSSRYLVKRTGEKVFLECVQDMDHENMFWYRQDPGLGLRLIYFSYDVKMKEKGDIPEGYSVSREKKERFSLILESASTNQTSMYLCASSLRGVVGEQYFGPGTRLTVT.

This chain uses TRBV11-1 with TRBJ2-7, with TRBD2 matching 7 bases. CDR1 and CDR2 from the germline V gene are SGHAT and FQDESV (reference sequence). The CDR3 has 16 amino acids. After removal of 0 bases from V and 3 bases from J, the junction contained 8 bases not matched to a gene. CDR3 DNA sequence: TGTGCCAGCAGCTTAGCGGGGAGGGCATCATTCTACGAGCAGTACTTC. This sequence encodes CASSLAGRASFYEQYF.

J is TRBJ2-1 and V is TRBV30; 16 bases map to TRBD2. The CDR3 has 15 residues. Trimming at V came to 4 bases and at J to 9 bases, leaving 6 bases not matched to a gene. Germline CDR1 is GTSNPN and CDR2 is SVGIG (reference sequence). The CDR3 loop reads CAWTGTSGRASEQFF. CDR3 DNA sequence: TGTGCCTGGACTGGGACTAGCGGGAGGGCCTCTGAGCAGTTCTTC.

The chain is built from TRBV5-5 and TRBJ1-5, with a weak D call TRBD1 (5 bases). This CDR3 comprises 15 residues. Deletions cut 0 bases from V and 6 bases from J, with 13 bases between. The V gene's germline CDR1 is SGHKS and CDR2 YYEKEE (reference sequence). CDR3 sequence (DNA): TGTGCCAGCAGCTTGGATCCGGGGCCCAGTCAGCCCCAGCATTTT. Translating it yields CASSLDPGPSQPQHF.

The J gene is TRBJ2-7, the V gene TRBV14; unclear D gene. The CDR3 is 14 residues long. The germline V and J ends were trimmed by 0 bases and 5 bases, with 11 bases remaining between them. From germline, CDR1 is SGHDN and CDR2 FVKESK. The CDR3 loop reads CASSQDSDMDEQYF. CDR3 in DNA: TGTGCCAGCAGCCAAGACAGCGATATGGACGAGCAGTACTTC.

The chain couples TRBV7-2 to TRBJ2-5; maybe TRBD1 (6 bases). This CDR3 is built from 14 residues. V lost 3 bases, J lost 3 bases, and 11 bases lay in between. Germline lookup yields CDR1 SGHTA and CDR2 FQGNSA. In nucleotides, the CDR3 is TGTGCCAGCAGCTTGACAGGACCCAAAGAGACCCAGTACTTC. This encodes CASSLTGPKETQYF.

V is TRBV7-9 and J is TRBJ2-7; no definite D call. This CDR3 spans 14 amino acids. V was pared by 6 bases and J by 0 bases, with 12 bases between. CDR1 and CDR2 from the germline V gene are SEHNR and FQNEAQ (reference sequence). CDR3 in DNA: TGTGCCAGCAGGTCAGGCGCGAGCTCCTACGAGCAGTACTTC. Translation: CASRSGASSYEQYF.

The chain has TRBV5-1 and TRBJ2-3; TRBD1 is a possible D gene (6 bases). V was pared by 7 bases and J by 5 bases, with 17 bases between. The CDR3 is made up of 14 amino acids. Germline V gene data show CDR1 as SGHRS and CDR2 as YFSETQ. CDR3 sequence: CASRTAGEGDTQYF. The CDR3 nucleotides are TGCGCCAGCCGGACGGCAGGGGAAGGAGATACGCAGTATTTT. Drawing the rest from reference TRBV5-1 and TRBJ2-3, the complete variable domain is KAGVTQTPRYLIKTRGQQVTLSCSPISGHRSVSWYQQTPGQGLQFLFEYFSETQRNKGNFPGRFSGRQFSNSRSEMNVSTLELGDSALYLCASRTAGEGDTQYFGPGTRLTVL.

The genes are TRBV19 and TRBJ1-5; TRBD1 is a possible D gene (5 bases). This CDR3 contains 15 residues. V lost 5 bases and J 0 bases, leaving 11 bases between the germline ends. Germline values: CDR1 LNHDA, CDR2 SQIVND (reference sequence). CDR3 loop: CASSGADYSNQPQHF. Written as DNA, the CDR3 is TGTGCCAGTAGTGGGGCAGATTATAGCAATCAGCCCCAGCATTTT.

The chain employs TRBV19 and TRBJ2-3, with D hard to call. Trimming took 4 bases from V and 4 from J, leaving 18 bases between them. This CDR3 has 16 amino acids. CDR1 LNHDA and CDR2 SQIVND come from the germline V gene (reference sequence). CDR3 amino acids: CASSTRVGQLADTQYF. CDR3 nucleotide sequence: TGTGCCAGTAGTACAAGGGTAGGCCAGTTGGCAGATACGCAGTATTTT.